This TCR beta chain was identified during a study of CD8 T cells in ankylosing spondylitis. Turning to this clonotype: Its specificity is not known.

5'-RACE, quantitative and with molecular barcodes, yielded the TCR beta libraries. From the 5' RACE reads, TCRdb called clonotypes with MiXCR, one entry per CDR3 protein. The repertoire holds under 120,000 distinct CDR3 sequences, with about 24% as singletons. Findings and limits, study-wide: Significant enrichment of disease-linked clones was reportedly seen in matched ankylosing spondylitis synovial fluid. Earlier literature documents some of the motif variants in reactive arthritis synovial fluid and blood. Disease-linked clones bore a CD8+ phenotype, appearing relatively rarely in peripheral blood.

The source material was synovial fluid, either unsorted or a sorted T cell fraction (not recorded which). This TCR was sampled from a male donor with ankylosing spondylitis.

This CDR3 reads CASSPLGGVQETQYF. The CDR3 nucleotides are TGTGCCAGCAGTCCCCTCGGGGGGGTTCAAGAGACCCAGTACTTC. The genes are TRBV12-3 or TRBV12-4 and TRBJ2-5; 8 positions match TRBD2. CDR3 length equals 15 residues. Trimming removed 5 bases from V and 2 bases from J; junction bases left unmatched: 7.